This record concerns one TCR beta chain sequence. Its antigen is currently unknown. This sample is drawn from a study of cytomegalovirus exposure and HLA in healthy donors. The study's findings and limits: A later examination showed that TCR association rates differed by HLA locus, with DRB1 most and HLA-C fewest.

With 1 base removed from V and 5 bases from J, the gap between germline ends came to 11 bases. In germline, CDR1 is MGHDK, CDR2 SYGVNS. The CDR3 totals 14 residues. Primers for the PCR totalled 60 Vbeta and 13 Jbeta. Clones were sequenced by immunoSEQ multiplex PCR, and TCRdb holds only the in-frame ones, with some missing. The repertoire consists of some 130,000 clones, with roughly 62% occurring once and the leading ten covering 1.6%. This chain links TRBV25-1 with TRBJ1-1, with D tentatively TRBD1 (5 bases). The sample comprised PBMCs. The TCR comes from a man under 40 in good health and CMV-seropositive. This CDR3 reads CASSEFGAGTEAFF. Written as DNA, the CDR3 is TGTGCCAGCAGTGAATTCGGGGCGGGGACTGAAGCTTTCTTT.